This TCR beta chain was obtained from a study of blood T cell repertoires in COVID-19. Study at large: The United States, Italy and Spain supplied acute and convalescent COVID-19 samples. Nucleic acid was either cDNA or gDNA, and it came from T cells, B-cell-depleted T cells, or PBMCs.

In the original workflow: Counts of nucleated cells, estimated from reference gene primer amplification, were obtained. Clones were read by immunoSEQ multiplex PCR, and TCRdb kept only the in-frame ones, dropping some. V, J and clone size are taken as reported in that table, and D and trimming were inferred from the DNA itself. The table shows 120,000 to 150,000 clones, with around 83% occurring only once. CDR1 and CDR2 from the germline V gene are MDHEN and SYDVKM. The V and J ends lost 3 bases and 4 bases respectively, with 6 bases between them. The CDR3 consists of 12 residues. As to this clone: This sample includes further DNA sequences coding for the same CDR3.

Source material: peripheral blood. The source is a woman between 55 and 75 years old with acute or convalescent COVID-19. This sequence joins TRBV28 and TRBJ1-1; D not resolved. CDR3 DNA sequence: TGTGCCAGCAGTTTGCGCCTCACTGAAGCTTTCTTT. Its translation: CASSLRLTEAFF.